Listed below are T cell receptor beta chains from one sample, sequenced in a study of cytomegalovirus exposure and HLA in healthy donors. Method: immunoSEQ multiplex PCR; TCRdb's copy keeps in-frame clones and lacks some. Among about 120,000 clones listed, more than 75% were seen once. The sequencing sample was made of PBMCs. The receptor set was obtained from a female donor in good health and CMV-seronegative. CDR3s include the opening cysteine and the closing phenylalanine or tryptophan. The D gene is left open where the match is weak. Some rows have no size entry. The others give once, few or many, or a class for an expanded clone.

j_call | d_call | clone_size | v_call | cdr3_nt | cdr3_aa
TRBJ2-7 | TRBD2 | - | TRBV11-2 | TGTGCCAGCAGCTTCGAAGCGGGAGACATCGAGCAGTACTTC | CASSFEAGDIEQYF
TRBJ1-1 | - | - | TRBV13 | TGTGCCAGCAGCGGATGGCCGTCGACGGGGGGAGTCACTGAAGCTTTCTTT | CASSGWPSTGGVTEAFF
TRBJ2-7 | - | - | TRBV6-5 | TGTGCCAGCAGTTACGGTTTAGTCGCCGAGCAGTACTTC | CASSYGLVAEQYF
TRBJ2-1 | TRBD2 | - | TRBV4-2 | TGTGCCAGCAGCCACCAAGCGGGAGCTGGGAATGAGCAGTTCTTC | CASSHQAGAGNEQFF
TRBJ1-1 | - | - | TRBV9 | TGTGCCAGCAGCGTAGGATCAGGCCACACTGAAGCTTTCTTT | CASSVGSGHTEAFF
TRBJ2-7 | - | - | TRBV28 | TGTGCCAGCAGTTGGAATTTTCGGACAGATTCCTACGAGCAGTACTTC | CASSWNFRTDSYEQYF
TRBJ1-2 | - | - | TRBV19 | TGTGCCAGTAGTCTGACAGAGAACTATGGCTACACCTTC | CASSLTENYGYTF
TRBJ2-1 | TRBD2 | once | TRBV9 | TGTGCCAGCAGCCCAGGGACTAGCGGGGACAATGAGCAGTTCTTC | CASSPGTSGDNEQFF
TRBJ2-7 | - | - | TRBV4-2 | TGTGCCAGCAGCCAAGGACAGCAACCCTACGAGCAGTACTTC | CASSQGQQPYEQYF
TRBJ2-5 | TRBD2 | - | TRBV15 | TGTGCCACCAGCAGTGGGGGCCTAGCGGGGAGGGCGGAGACCCAGTACTTC | CATSSGGLAGRAETQYF
TRBJ1-1 | TRBD1 | - | TRBV5-1 | TGCGCCAGCAGCTCCAACACAGGGGGCACTGAAGCTTTCTTT | CASSSNTGGTEAFF
TRBJ1-3 | - | - | TRBV7-9 | TGTGCCAGCAGCCGAATAAATACAGACGCCAGAAACACCATATATTTT | CASSRINTDARNTIYF
TRBJ1-2 | TRBD1 | - | TRBV7-2 | TGTGCCAGCAGCACCCCGGGACAGATTCATGGCTACACCTTC | CASSTPGQIHGYTF
TRBJ2-7 | TRBD1 | - | TRBV18 | TGTGCCAGCTCACCAGGACAGGGCACGACCTACGAGCAGTACTTC | CASSPGQGTTYEQYF